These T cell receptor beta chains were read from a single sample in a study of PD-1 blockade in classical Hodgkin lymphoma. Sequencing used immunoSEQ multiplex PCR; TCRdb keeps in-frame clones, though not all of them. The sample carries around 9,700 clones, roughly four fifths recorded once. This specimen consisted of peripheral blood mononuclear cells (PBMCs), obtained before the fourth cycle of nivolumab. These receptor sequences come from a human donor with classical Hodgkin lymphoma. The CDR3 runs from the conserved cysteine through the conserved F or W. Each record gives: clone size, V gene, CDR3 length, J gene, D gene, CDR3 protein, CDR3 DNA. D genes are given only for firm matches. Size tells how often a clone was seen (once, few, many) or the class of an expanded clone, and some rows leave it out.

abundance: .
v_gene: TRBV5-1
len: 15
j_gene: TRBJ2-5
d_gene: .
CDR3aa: CASSFRGGYQETQYF
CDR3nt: TGCGCCAGCAGCTTTCGAGGGGGTTACCAAGAGACCCAGTACTTC

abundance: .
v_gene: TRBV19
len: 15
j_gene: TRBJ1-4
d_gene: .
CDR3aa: CASSIGGVTNEKLFF
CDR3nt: TGTGCCAGTAGTATAGGAGGAGTAACTAATGAAAAACTGTTTTTT

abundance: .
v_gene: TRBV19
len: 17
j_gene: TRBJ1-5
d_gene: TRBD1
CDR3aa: CASSGTGGGHSNQPQHF
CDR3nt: TGTGCCAGTAGTGGGACAGGGGGGGGCCATAGCAATCAGCCCCAGCATTTT

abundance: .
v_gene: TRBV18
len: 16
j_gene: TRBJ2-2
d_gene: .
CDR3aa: CASSPQPSPNTGELFF
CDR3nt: TGTGCCAGCTCACCACAGCCCAGTCCGAACACCGGGGAGCTGTTTTTT

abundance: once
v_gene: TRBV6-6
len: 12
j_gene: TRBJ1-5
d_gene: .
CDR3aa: CASSYGLQPQHF
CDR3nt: TGTGCCAGCAGTTACGGGCTTCAGCCCCAGCATTTT

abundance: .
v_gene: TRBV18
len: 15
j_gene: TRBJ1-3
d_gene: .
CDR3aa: CASSLQGSGGNTIYF
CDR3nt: TGTGCCAGCTCGCTACAGGGTTCCGGTGGAAACACCATATATTTT

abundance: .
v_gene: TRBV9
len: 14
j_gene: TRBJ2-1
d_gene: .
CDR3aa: CASDRAPGGHEQFF
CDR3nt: TGTGCCAGCGACCGGGCACCGGGCGGGCATGAGCAGTTCTTC

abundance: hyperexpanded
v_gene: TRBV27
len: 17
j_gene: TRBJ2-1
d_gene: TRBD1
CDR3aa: CASRGTGSFLSYNEQFF
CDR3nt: TGTGCCAGCCGGGGGACAGGTTCGTTCCTCTCCTACAATGAGCAGTTCTTC

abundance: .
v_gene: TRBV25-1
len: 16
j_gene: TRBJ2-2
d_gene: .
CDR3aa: CASSPLRQAWEGELFF
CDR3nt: TGTGCCAGCAGTCCCCTTCGACAGGCCTGGGAAGGGGAGCTGTTTTTT

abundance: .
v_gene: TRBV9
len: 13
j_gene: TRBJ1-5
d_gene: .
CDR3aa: CASSLVGMEPQHF
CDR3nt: TGTGCCAGCAGCCTGGTGGGGATGGAGCCCCAGCATTTT

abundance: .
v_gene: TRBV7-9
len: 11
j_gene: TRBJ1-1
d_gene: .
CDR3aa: CASSLKIGAFF
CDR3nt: TGTGCCAGCAGCTTAAAGATAGGGGCTTTCTTT

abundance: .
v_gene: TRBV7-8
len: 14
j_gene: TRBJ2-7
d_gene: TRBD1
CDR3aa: CASSSTGGAYEQYF
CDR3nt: TGTGCCAGCAGCTCGACAGGGGGGGCCTACGAGCAGTACTTC

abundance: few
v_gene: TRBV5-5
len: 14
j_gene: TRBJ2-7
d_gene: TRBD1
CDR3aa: CASSTGQGSREQYF
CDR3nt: TGTGCCAGCAGCACGGGACAGGGGTCGCGTGAGCAGTACTTC

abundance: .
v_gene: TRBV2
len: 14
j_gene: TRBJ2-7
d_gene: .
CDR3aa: CASSPASKGYEQYF
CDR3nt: TGTGCCAGCAGTCCGGCCTCGAAGGGCTACGAGCAGTACTTC

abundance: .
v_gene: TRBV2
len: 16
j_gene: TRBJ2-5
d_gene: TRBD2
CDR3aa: CASSEVSGRAGETQYF
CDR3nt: TGTGCCAGCAGTGAAGTTAGCGGGAGGGCCGGGGAGACCCAGTACTTC

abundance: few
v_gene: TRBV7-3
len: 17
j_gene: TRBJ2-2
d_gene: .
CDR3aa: CASSPHRHYTNTGELFF
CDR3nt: TGTGCCAGCAGCCCCCACCGCCATTACACGAACACCGGGGAGCTGTTTTTT

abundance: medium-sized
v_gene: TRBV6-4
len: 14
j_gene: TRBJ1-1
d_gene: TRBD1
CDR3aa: CASRLGQENTEAFF
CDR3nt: TGTGCCAGCAGACTCGGACAGGAGAACACTGAAGCTTTCTTT

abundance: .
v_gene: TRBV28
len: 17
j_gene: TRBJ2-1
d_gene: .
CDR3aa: CASSLYPRTLGRNEQFF
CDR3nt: TGTGCCAGCAGTTTATATCCCCGGACCCTTGGGAGGAATGAGCAGTTCTTC

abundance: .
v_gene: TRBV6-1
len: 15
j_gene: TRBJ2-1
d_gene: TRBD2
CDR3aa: CASSESLLAGAGGFF
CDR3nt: TGTGCCAGCAGTGAGTCACTCCTAGCGGGGGCCGGGGGGTTCTTC

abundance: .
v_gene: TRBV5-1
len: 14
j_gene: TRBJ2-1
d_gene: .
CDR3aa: CASSRTTAYNEQFF
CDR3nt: TGCGCCAGCAGCCGGACGACAGCCTACAATGAGCAGTTCTTC

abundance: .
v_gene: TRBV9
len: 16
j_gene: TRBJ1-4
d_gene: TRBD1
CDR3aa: CASSPGGQGHNEKLFF
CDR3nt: TGTGCCAGCAGCCCCGGGGGACAGGGTCATAATGAAAAACTGTTTTTT

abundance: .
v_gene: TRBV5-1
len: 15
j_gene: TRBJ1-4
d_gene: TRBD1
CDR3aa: CASSWDSATNEKLFF
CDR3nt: TGCGCCAGCAGCTGGGACAGTGCAACTAATGAAAAACTGTTTTTT

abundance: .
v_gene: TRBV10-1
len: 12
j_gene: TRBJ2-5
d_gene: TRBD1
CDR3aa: CASRDRAETQYF
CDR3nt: TGCGCCAGTCGGGACAGGGCCGAGACCCAGTACTTC

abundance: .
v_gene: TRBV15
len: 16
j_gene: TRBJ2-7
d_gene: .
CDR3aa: CATSRDQGRDKYEQYF
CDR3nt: TGTGCCACCAGCAGAGATCAGGGACGGGATAAATACGAGCAGTACTTC

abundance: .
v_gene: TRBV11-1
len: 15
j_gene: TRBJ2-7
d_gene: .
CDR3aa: CASSRRTAETYEQYF
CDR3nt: TGTGCCAGCAGCCGCCGGACAGCCGAAACCTACGAGCAGTACTTC

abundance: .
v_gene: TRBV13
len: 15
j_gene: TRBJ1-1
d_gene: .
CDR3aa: CASSLGGGVNTEAFF
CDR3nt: TGTGCCAGCAGCTTAGGTGGGGGGGTGAACACTGAAGCTTTCTTT

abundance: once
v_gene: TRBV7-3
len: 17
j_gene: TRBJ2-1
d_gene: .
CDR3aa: CASSLNPGASSYNEQFF
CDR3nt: TGTGCCAGCAGCTTAAATCCGGGGGCCAGCTCCTACAATGAGCAGTTCTTC

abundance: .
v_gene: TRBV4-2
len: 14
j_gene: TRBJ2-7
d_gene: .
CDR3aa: CASSSTRGYYEQYF
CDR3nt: TGTGCCAGCAGTTCGACTAGGGGCTACTACGAGCAGTACTTC

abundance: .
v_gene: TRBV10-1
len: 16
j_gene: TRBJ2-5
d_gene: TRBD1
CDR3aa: CASSEGSGTGKETQYF
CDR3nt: TGCGCCAGCAGCGAGGGATCCGGGACAGGGAAAGAGACCCAGTACTTC

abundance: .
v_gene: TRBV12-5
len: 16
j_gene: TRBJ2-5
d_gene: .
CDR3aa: CASGPKGGGHQETQYF
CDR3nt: TGTGCTAGTGGTCCCAAAGGCGGGGGCCACCAAGAGACCCAGTACTTC

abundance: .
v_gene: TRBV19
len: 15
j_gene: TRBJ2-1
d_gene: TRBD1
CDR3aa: CASSLGQGPYNEQFF
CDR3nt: TGTGCCAGTAGCCTCGGACAGGGGCCCTACAATGAGCAGTTCTTC

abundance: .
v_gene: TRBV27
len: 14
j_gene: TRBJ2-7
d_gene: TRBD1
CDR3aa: CASSSDRGTYEQYF
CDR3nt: TGTGCCAGCAGTTCGGACAGGGGTACCTACGAGCAGTACTTC

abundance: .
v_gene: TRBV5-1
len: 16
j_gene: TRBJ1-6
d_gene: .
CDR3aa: CASRRFGTANNSPLHF
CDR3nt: TGCGCCAGCAGACGTTTCGGGACGGCCAATAATTCACCCCTCCACTTT

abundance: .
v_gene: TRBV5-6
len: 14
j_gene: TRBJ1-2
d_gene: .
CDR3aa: CASIQSLEDYGYTF
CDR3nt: TGTGCCAGCATCCAAAGCCTCGAGGACTATGGCTACACCTTC

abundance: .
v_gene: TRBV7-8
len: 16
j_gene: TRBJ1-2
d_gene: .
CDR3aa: CASTQIPVRSFYGYTF
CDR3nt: TGTGCCAGCACCCAAATCCCGGTGAGGAGCTTCTATGGCTACACCTTC

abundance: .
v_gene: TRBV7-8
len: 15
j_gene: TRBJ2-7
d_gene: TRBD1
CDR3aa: CASSGRQGASYEQYF
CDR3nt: TGTGCCAGCAGCGGGCGACAGGGTGCTTCCTACGAGCAGTACTTC

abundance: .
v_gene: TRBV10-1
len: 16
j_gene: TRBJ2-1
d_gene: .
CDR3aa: CASSDRNARESYEQFF
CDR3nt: TGCGCCAGCAGTGACAGGAATGCGAGGGAGAGTTATGAGCAGTTCTTC

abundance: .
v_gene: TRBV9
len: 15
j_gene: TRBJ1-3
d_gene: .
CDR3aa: CASSLTGRSGNTIYF
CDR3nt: TGTGCCAGCAGCCTCACTGGAAGATCTGGAAACACCATATATTTT

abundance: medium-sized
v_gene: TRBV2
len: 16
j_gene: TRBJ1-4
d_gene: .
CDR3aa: CASSEGIIVWKEKLFF
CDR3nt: TGTGCCAGCAGTGAAGGCATTATCGTTTGGAAGGAAAAACTGTTTTTT

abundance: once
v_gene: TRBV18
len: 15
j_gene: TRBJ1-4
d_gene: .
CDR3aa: CASSPREMKGEKLFF
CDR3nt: TGTGCCAGCTCACCTCGGGAGATGAAGGGGGAAAAACTGTTTTTT

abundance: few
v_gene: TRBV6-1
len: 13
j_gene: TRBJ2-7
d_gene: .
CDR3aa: CASIGHLSYEQYF
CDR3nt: TGTGCCAGCATTGGCCACCTCTCCTACGAGCAGTACTTC

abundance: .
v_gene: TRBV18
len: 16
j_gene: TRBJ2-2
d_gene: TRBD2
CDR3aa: CASSPRTSGRTGELFF
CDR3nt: TGTGCCAGCTCACCACGGACTAGCGGGAGGACCGGGGAGCTGTTTTTT

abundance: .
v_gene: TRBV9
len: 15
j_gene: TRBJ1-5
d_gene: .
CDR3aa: CASSVTGEGNQPQHF
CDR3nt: TGTGCCAGCAGCGTAACTGGGGAGGGCAATCAGCCCCAGCATTTT

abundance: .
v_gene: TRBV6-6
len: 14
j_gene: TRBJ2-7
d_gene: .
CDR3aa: CASSYSDSSYEQYF
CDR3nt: TGTGCCAGCAGTTACTCGGACAGCTCCTACGAGCAGTACTTC

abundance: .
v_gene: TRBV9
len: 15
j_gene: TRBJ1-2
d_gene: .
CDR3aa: CASSVAGVGQFGYTF
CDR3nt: TGTGCCAGCAGCGTAGCTGGAGTTGGGCAGTTTGGCTACACCTTC

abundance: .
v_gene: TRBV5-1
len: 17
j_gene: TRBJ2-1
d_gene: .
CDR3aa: CASSLGNTGLSYNEQFF
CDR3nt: TGCGCCAGCAGCTTGGGTAACACGGGCCTCTCCTACAATGAGCAGTTCTTC

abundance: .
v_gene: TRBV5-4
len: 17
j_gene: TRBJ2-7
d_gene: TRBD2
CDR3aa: CASSPGTSGSHSYEQYF
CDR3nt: TGTGCCAGCAGCCCGGGGACTAGCGGGAGCCACTCCTACGAGCAGTACTTC

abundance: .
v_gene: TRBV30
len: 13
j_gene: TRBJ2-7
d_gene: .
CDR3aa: CAWSYQGTYEQYF
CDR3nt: TGTGCCTGGAGTTACCAGGGAACCTACGAGCAGTACTTC

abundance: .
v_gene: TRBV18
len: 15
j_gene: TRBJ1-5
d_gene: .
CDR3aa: CASSPRSGGREPQHF
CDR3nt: TGTGCCAGCTCACCACGGTCCGGGGGGCGTGAGCCCCAGCATTTT

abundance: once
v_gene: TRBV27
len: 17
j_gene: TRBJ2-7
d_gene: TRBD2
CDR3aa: CASSPYGGGPSSYEQYF
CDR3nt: TGTGCCAGCAGTCCCTACGGGGGGGGGCCGAGCTCCTACGAGCAGTACTTC

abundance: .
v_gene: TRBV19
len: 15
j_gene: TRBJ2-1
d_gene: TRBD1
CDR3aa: CASSRGQGSYNEQFF
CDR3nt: TGTGCCAGTAGTCGGGGACAGGGTTCCTACAATGAGCAGTTCTTC

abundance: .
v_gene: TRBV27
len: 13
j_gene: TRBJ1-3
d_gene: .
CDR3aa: CASSFQRGNTIYF
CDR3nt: TGTGCCAGCAGTTTCCAACGTGGAAACACCATATATTTT

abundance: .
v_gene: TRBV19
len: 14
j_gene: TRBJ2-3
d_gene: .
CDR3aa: CASSIVERDDTQYF
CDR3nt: TGTGCCAGTAGTATAGTCGAGAGGGATGATACGCAGTATTTT